Following are 12 T cell receptor beta chains from one sample sequenced in a study of cytomegalovirus exposure and HLA in healthy donors. Both 60 Vbeta primers and 13 Jbeta primers went into the PCR. The protocol was immunoSEQ multiplex PCR, while the TCRdb copy is restricted to in-frame clones and leaves out a portion. The sample includes roughly 180,000 clones, approximately 81% of them seen just once. The sequenced material came from PBMCs. The receptor source for this set is a female donor in good health and CMV-seronegative.

This clone was found a few times. This chain joins TRBV4-1 and TRBJ2-7; perhaps TRBD2 as D (5 bases). CDR1 is MGHRA and CDR2 is YSYEKL in the germline V gene. There are 14 residues in the CDR3. With 2 bases removed from V and 6 bases from J, the gap between germline ends came to 14 bases. The CDR3 spells CASSQQITSSEQYF. CDR3 nucleotide sequence: TGCGCCAGCAGCCAACAGATAACTAGTAGCGAGCAGTACTTC.

CDR3 region: CASSEYGTGASGYTF. DNA of the CDR3: TGTGCCAGCAGTGAATACGGGACAGGGGCTTCTGGCTACACCTTC. V gene TRBV2 combines with J gene TRBJ1-2, with 10 nucleotides matching TRBD1. V trimming: 2 bases; J trimming: 7 bases; junction bases outside the gene matches: 7. The CDR3 loop spans 15 amino acids. The germline gives CDR1 SNHLY, CDR2 FYNNEI.

This clone was observed a handful of times. The chain combines TRBV19 with TRBJ1-5, with D perhaps matching TRBD1 (5 bases). The CDR3 has 13 amino acids. CDR1 is LNHDA, CDR2 SQIVND, per germline (reference sequence). V lost 8 bases and J lost 6, with 14 bases in between. The CDR3 sequence is CASGAVVGQPQHF. In nucleotides, the CDR3 is TGTGCCAGTGGGGCCGTCGTGGGTCAGCCCCAGCATTTT.

The chain couples TRBV5-1 to TRBJ1-4; a possible D gene is TRBD1 (6 bases). The V and J ends lost 4 bases and 7 bases respectively, with 17 bases between them. Germline CDR1 and CDR2: SGHRS and YFSETQ. The CDR3 contains 15 residues. DNA of the CDR3: TGCGCCAGCAGCCCCACCGGGGGGGCCAGTGAAAAACTGTTTTTT. Protein: CASSPTGGASEKLFF.

This chain joins TRBV7-3 and TRBJ2-7; D is undetermined. The CDR3 spans 13 residues. Between the trimmed V and J ends, which lost 1 base and 4 bases, there was a span of 8 bases. Germline-derived CDR1 and CDR2 are SGHTA and FQGTGA. CDR3 coding DNA: TGTGCCAGCAGCTTAAACTCGGGTTACGAGCAGTACTTC. Translating gives CASSLNSGYEQYF.

This chain uses TRBV11-1 with TRBJ2-3; 10 bases line up with TRBD2. This CDR3 has 16 residues. Germline V gene lookup returns CDR1 SGHAT and CDR2 FQDESV (reference sequence). J gave up 4 bases and V 6 bases, and 10 bases lay outside the gene matches. CDR3 in amino acids: CASRRSSGSGSDTQYF. In nucleotides, the CDR3 is TGTGCCAGCAGGCGATCTAGCGGGAGTGGGTCAGATACGCAGTATTTT.

This clone was counted a single time. J is TRBJ2-2 and V is TRBV9; D ambiguous. The CDR3 length is 14 residues. CDR1 is SGDLS and CDR2 is YYNGEE in the germline V gene. V lost 0 bases, J lost 4 bases, and 7 bases lay in between. The CDR3 bases are TGTGCCAGCAGCGTAGTGGGCTCCACCGGGGAGCTGTTTTTT. It translates to CASSVVGSTGELFF. Complete variable domain (other parts from reference TRBV9 and TRBJ2-2): DSGVTQTPKHLITATGQRVTLRCSPRSGDLSVYWYQQSLDQGLQFLIQYYNGEERAKGNILERFSAQQFPDLHSELNLSSLELGDSALYFCASSVVGSTGELFFGEGSRLTVL.

The chain has TRBV27 and TRBJ1-3; D ambiguous. Germline-derived CDR1 and CDR2 are MNHEY and SMNVEV (reference sequence). The CDR3 contains 15 residues. Trimming left V 0 bases short and J 0 bases short, with 6 bases between. CDR3 sequence: CASSLSESSGNTIYF. The DNA for the CDR3 is TGTGCCAGCAGTTTATCTGAGAGCTCTGGAAACACCATATATTTT.

This clone was seen only once. The J gene is TRBJ2-1, the V gene TRBV30; D possibly corresponds to TRBD2 (5 bases). The V gene lost 0 bases and the J gene lost 2 bases, with 14 bases spanning the gap. CDR3 length: 16 amino acids. CDR1 and CDR2 (germline): GTSNPN, SVGIG (reference sequence). The CDR3 loop is CAWSVWGSEAYNEQFF. CDR3 DNA sequence: TGTGCCTGGAGTGTATGGGGTAGCGAGGCCTACAATGAGCAGTTCTTC.

The CDR3 DNA sequence: TGTGCCAGCGATCAGCGGGGGGGTCATTCCGGGGAGCTGTTTTTT. It yields the protein CASDQRGGHSGELFF. The V call is TRBV13, the J call TRBJ2-2; 10 bases are a match to TRBD2. The J segment lost 6 bases and the V segment lost 8 bases, leaving 9 bases of the junction unmatched. CDR3 length: 15 amino acids. Germline CDR1 is PRHDT and CDR2 is FYEKMQ (reference sequence).

The rearrangement uses TRBV5-1 and TRBJ2-7; tentatively, D is TRBD2 (6 bases). The germline V gene has CDR1 SGHRS and CDR2 YFSETQ. The CDR3 is 14 residues long. V gave up 3 bases and J gave up 1 base, with 11 bases separating them. The DNA of the CDR3 is TGCGCCAGCAGCTGGGGACTCGATTCCTACGAGCAGTACTTC. Protein: CASSWGLDSYEQYF.

The chain employs TRBV19 and TRBJ1-5; tentative D call: TRBD1 (6 bases). The CDR3 has 14 amino acids. V was clipped by 6 bases and J by 1 base, with 10 bases between them. CDR1 and CDR2 from the germline V gene are LNHDA and SQIVND (reference sequence). The DNA of the CDR3 is TGTGCCAGTAGCTCAGGGGCGAGCAATCAGCCCCAGCATTTT. Its translation is CASSSGASNQPQHF.